This TCR beta chain is drawn from a study of tumor-infiltrating lymphocytes in primary liver carcinoma. Constant-region priming of roughly 500 ng total RNA yielded TCR beta cDNA. Three nested multiplex PCR rounds, a slightly modified ARM-PCR, produced the libraries for TCR beta. TRBV1-TRBV30 forward and Cbeta reverse primers drove the first two roughly 10-cycle rounds. TCRdb independently ran MiXCR on the multiplex PCR reads; one entry per CDR3 protein. This sample has some 21,000 distinct CDR3 sequences, with around 79% found just once. This CDR3 has 20 amino acids. Germline V gene lookup returns CDR1 SGHAT and CDR2 FQNNGV. Taking roughly 20-34 mg of unsorted bulk tissue, the authors co-extracted RNA and DNA. With respect to this clonotype: Germline and junction disagree at one end, which may indicate a read error.

The clonotype comes from a woman in her twenties or thirties with primary liver carcinoma and hepatitis B virus infection. This chain connects TRBV11-2 to TRBJ1-1; 8 nucleotides line up with TRBD1. The sequencing input was liver tumor tissue from sampling region 1. The subset is: tumor region T1, superior pole. CDR3 sequence (DNA): TGTGCCAACAGCGCTCGGGACAGGAGGCGCATGAGGTGGAGTAACACTGAACCTTTCTTT. It is translated as CANSARDRRRMRWSNTEPFF.